These T cell receptor beta chains were read from a single sample in a study of CD8 T cells in ankylosing spondylitis. TCRdb called the 5' RACE reads again in MiXCR, with one record for every CDR3 protein. The sample comprises more than 500,000 distinct CDR3 sequences, less than 6% of which are singletons, and around 3.4% rests with the top ten. Sequenced material: blood, either unsorted or a sorted T cell fraction (not recorded which). The receptor source for this set is a male donor with ankylosing spondylitis. The CDR3 runs from the conserved cysteine through the conserved F or W. Fields, in order: D gene, J gene, clone size, V gene, CDR3 DNA, CDR3 protein. The D gene is left open where the match is weak. Size is stated for part of the rows, as once, few or many counts, or as a class when the clone is expanded.

D gene: .
J gene: TRBJ2-2
clone size: many
V gene: TRBV7-2
CDR3 DNA: TGTGCCAGCAGCTTGGAAAGGACAGCCGGGGAGCTGTTTTTT
CDR3 protein: CASSLERTAGELFF

D gene: TRBD1
J gene: TRBJ2-7
clone size: .
V gene: TRBV5-5
CDR3 DNA: TGTGCCAGCAGCCACCCACTTAAAGGACAGGCCTACGAGCAGTACTTC
CDR3 protein: CASSHPLKGQAYEQYF

D gene: TRBD1
J gene: TRBJ1-5
clone size: .
V gene: TRBV20-1
CDR3 DNA: TGCAGTGCTGGACAGGGGCGCGGGAGCAATCAGCCCCAGCATTTT
CDR3 protein: CSAGQGRGSNQPQHF

D gene: .
J gene: TRBJ2-4
clone size: many
V gene: TRBV20-1
CDR3 DNA: TGCAGTGCTAGAGACCCCACTGGCCAGTCTATAAACATTCAGTACTTC
CDR3 protein: CSARDPTGQSINIQYF

D gene: .
J gene: TRBJ1-1
clone size: many
V gene: TRBV28
CDR3 DNA: TGTGCCAGCAGTATCTATAGGGGCACTGAAGCTTTCTTT
CDR3 protein: CASSIYRGTEAFF

D gene: .
J gene: TRBJ1-3
clone size: many
V gene: TRBV28
CDR3 DNA: TGTGCCAGCAGGAGGGCAGGCTCTGGAAACACCATATATTTT
CDR3 protein: CASRRAGSGNTIYF

D gene: TRBD2
J gene: TRBJ2-7
clone size: few
V gene: TRBV5-1
CDR3 DNA: TGCGCCAGCAGCCCCTTAAGCGGGGGAGGAACCTACGAGCAGTACTTC
CDR3 protein: CASSPLSGGGTYEQYF

D gene: .
J gene: TRBJ1-1
clone size: many
V gene: TRBV6-5
CDR3 DNA: TGTGCCAGCAGTTACTCGGGGACGAACACTGAAGCTTTCTTT
CDR3 protein: CASSYSGTNTEAFF

D gene: .
J gene: TRBJ1-2
clone size: many
V gene: TRBV5-1
CDR3 DNA: TGCGCCAGCAGCACGAAGGCGGACGGGACCGGCGGTGGCTACACCTTC
CDR3 protein: CASSTKADGTGGGYTF

D gene: .
J gene: TRBJ2-7
clone size: many
V gene: TRBV6-1
CDR3 DNA: TGTGCCAGCAGTGAACCGGGTTTGGACGAGCAGTACTTC
CDR3 protein: CASSEPGLDEQYF

D gene: TRBD1
J gene: TRBJ2-7
clone size: .
V gene: TRBV19
CDR3 DNA: TGTGCCAGTAGTATGGGACAGGGAGAGTACGAGCAGTACTTC
CDR3 protein: CASSMGQGEYEQYF

D gene: .
J gene: TRBJ2-1
clone size: many
V gene: TRBV12-3/TRBV12-4
CDR3 DNA: TGTGCCAGCAGTATCCGAGGGGGGGGATCCTACAATGAGCAGTTCTTC
CDR3 protein: CASSIRGGGSYNEQFF

D gene: .
J gene: TRBJ2-2
clone size: many
V gene: TRBV15
CDR3 DNA: TGTGCCACCAGCAGAGACCCAGCGGCGAACACCGGGGAGCTGTTTTTT
CDR3 protein: CATSRDPAANTGELFF

D gene: TRBD2
J gene: TRBJ2-7
clone size: few
V gene: TRBV4-3
CDR3 DNA: TGCGCCAGCATCTCGGGACTAGGAGTCTGCGAGCAGTACTTC
CDR3 protein: CASISGLGVCEQYF

D gene: TRBD1
J gene: TRBJ2-5
clone size: many
V gene: TRBV3-1
CDR3 DNA: TGTGCCAGCAGCCACCCGGGACAGCCAGAGACCCAGTACTTC
CDR3 protein: CASSHPGQPETQYF

D gene: .
J gene: TRBJ1-2
clone size: .
V gene: TRBV7-9
CDR3 DNA: TGTGCCAGCAGCTCTCCGTGGCCTGATGGTGGCTACACCTTC
CDR3 protein: CASSSPWPDGGYTF

D gene: .
J gene: TRBJ2-1
clone size: many
V gene: TRBV19
CDR3 DNA: TGTGCCAGTAGTATAGGGGGCAATGAGCAGTTCTTC
CDR3 protein: CASSIGGNEQFF

D gene: .
J gene: TRBJ2-2
clone size: many
V gene: TRBV4-2
CDR3 DNA: TGTGCCAGCAGCCAAGCGAGGGACCCGAGTGGGGAGCTGTTTTTT
CDR3 protein: CASSQARDPSGELFF

D gene: TRBD2
J gene: TRBJ2-5
clone size: .
V gene: TRBV5-1
CDR3 DNA: TGCGCCAGCAGCTCCTGGACTAGCGGGGGGCCCCTAGAGACCCAGTACTTC
CDR3 protein: CASSSWTSGGPLETQYF

D gene: .
J gene: TRBJ2-7
clone size: .
V gene: TRBV5-6
CDR3 DNA: TGTGCCAGCAGCTTTTCGAGCAGGGCCTACGAGCAGTACTTC
CDR3 protein: CASSFSSRAYEQYF

D gene: .
J gene: TRBJ2-3
clone size: many
V gene: TRBV12-3/TRBV12-4
CDR3 DNA: TGTGCCAGCAGTTTTATTCAGGACAGATACACAGATACGCAGTATTTT
CDR3 protein: CASSFIQDRYTDTQYF

D gene: TRBD2
J gene: TRBJ2-1
clone size: .
V gene: TRBV3-1
CDR3 DNA: TGTGCCAGCAGACCTACTAGCGGGAGTGGCAATGAGCAGTTCTTC
CDR3 protein: CASRPTSGSGNEQFF

D gene: .
J gene: TRBJ2-2
clone size: .
V gene: TRBV14
CDR3 DNA: TGTGCCAGCAGCCAAGATCTTATCTGGCAGGAGAACACCGGGGAGCTGTTTTTT
CDR3 protein: CASSQDLIWQENTGELFF

D gene: .
J gene: TRBJ1-1
clone size: few
V gene: TRBV6-1
CDR3 DNA: TGTGCCAGCAGTGAAGCTGGGGACCTTCTCCGGGCTTTCTTT
CDR3 protein: CASSEAGDLLRAFF

D gene: TRBD2
J gene: TRBJ2-1
clone size: many
V gene: TRBV5-1
CDR3 DNA: TGCGCCAGCAGCCCCCTAGCGGGAGATGTGAATGAGCAGTTCTTC
CDR3 protein: CASSPLAGDVNEQFF

D gene: .
J gene: TRBJ2-5
clone size: many
V gene: TRBV20-1
CDR3 DNA: TGCAGTGCCAAATGGCGGGACCTTCGGACCCAGTACTTC
CDR3 protein: CSAKWRDLRTQYF

D gene: .
J gene: TRBJ2-3
clone size: .
V gene: TRBV6-1
CDR3 DNA: TGTGCCAGCAGGAGCCCAGGGGGGACAAAGCCAGATACGCAGTATTTT
CDR3 protein: CASRSPGGTKPDTQYF

D gene: .
J gene: TRBJ1-1
clone size: many
V gene: TRBV20-1
CDR3 DNA: TGCAGTGCTAGACCAAGGGTGGAGGCTGAAGCTTTCTTT
CDR3 protein: CSARPRVEAEAFF

D gene: .
J gene: TRBJ1-1
clone size: many
V gene: TRBV7-2
CDR3 DNA: TGTGCCAGCAGCTATGTAGCGATCGAAGGGGGTGAAGCTTTCTTT
CDR3 protein: CASSYVAIEGGEAFF

D gene: .
J gene: TRBJ2-7
clone size: many
V gene: TRBV27
CDR3 DNA: TGTGCCAGCAGTTTAGTGCAGAAGGAGGAGCAGTACTTC
CDR3 protein: CASSLVQKEEQYF